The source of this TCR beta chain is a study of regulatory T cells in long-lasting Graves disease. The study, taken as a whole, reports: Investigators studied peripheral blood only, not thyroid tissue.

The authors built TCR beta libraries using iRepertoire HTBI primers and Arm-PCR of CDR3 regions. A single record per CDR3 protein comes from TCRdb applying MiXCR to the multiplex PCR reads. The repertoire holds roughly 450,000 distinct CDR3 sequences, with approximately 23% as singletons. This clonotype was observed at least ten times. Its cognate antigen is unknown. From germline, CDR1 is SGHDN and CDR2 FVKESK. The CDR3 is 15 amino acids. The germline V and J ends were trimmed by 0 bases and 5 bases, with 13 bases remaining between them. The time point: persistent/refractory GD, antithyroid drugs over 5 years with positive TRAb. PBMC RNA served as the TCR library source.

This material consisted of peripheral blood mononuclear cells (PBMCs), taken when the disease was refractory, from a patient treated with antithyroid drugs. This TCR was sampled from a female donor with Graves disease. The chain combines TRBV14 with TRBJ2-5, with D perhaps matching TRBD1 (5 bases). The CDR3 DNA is TGTGCCAGCAGCCAAGATTTGCAGGGAACGGAGACCCAGTACTTC. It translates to CASSQDLQGTETQYF.